Below are 6 T cell receptor beta chains sequenced from a single sample in a study of blood T cells in healthy people across ages. Through a sample-barcoded 5' primer and a J-beta primer mix, a second PCR was run for about 6 to 11 cycles. TCRdb reprocessed the 5' RACE reads with MiXCR, giving one entry per CDR3 protein. This table holds approximately 800,000 distinct CDR3 sequences, roughly 50% found once. Source material: blood. The source is a man between 35 and 55 years old in good health.

The table lists this clonotype with a few counts. The V and J genes are TRBV3-1 and TRBJ2-4, with 10 bases fitting TRBD2. This CDR3 is 15 amino acids long. The germline V gene encodes CDR1 LGHDT and CDR2 YNNKEL (reference sequence). V gave up 6 bases and J gave up 8 bases; unmatched junction bases: 10. The CDR3 is CASSRNSGGRDIQYF. Written as DNA, the CDR3 is TGTGCCAGCAGTCGGAATAGCGGGGGGAGGGACATTCAGTACTTC.

V is TRBV5-5 and J is TRBJ2-4; 9 bases fit TRBD1. Germline V gene data show CDR1 as SGHKS and CDR2 as YYEKEE (reference sequence). The CDR3 contains 19 residues. V lost 5 bases to trimming and J lost 0 bases; unmatched junction nucleotides: 15. The CDR3 DNA sequence: TGTGCCAGCAGGGGGGACAGGGCAACCGTTCGACTAGCCAAAAACATTCAGTACTTC. Amino acids: CASRGDRATVRLAKNIQYF.

In its sample, this clonotype was seen once. The chain employs TRBV7-9 and TRBJ2-1, with a weak D call TRBD1 (5 bases). V was pared by 8 bases and J by 9 bases, with 17 bases between. CDR3 length: 13 amino acids. Germline V gene sequence: CDR1 SEHNR, CDR2 FQNEAQ (reference sequence). The CDR3 DNA reads as TGTGCCAGCGGACCTCAAGGGGCCGGTGAGCAGTTCTTC. It translates to CASGPQGAGEQFF.

The DNA for the CDR3 is TGTGCCAGCAGCTTAGGCCCACTGATACAAGAGACCCAGTACTTC. This sequence encodes CASSLGPLIQETQYF. The chain couples TRBV7-2 to TRBJ2-5; D ambiguous. Trimming shortened V by 1 base and J by 2 bases, and 11 bases separated the two germline ends. The germline gives CDR1 SGHTA, CDR2 FQGNSA. The CDR3 is made up of 15 amino acids.

This clonotype was detected only a few times. This chain uses TRBV5-1 with TRBJ2-7; 7 nucleotides agree with TRBD2. Germline loops: CDR1 SGHRS, CDR2 YFSETQ. V was clipped by 3 bases and J by 4 bases; unmatched bases: 4. The length of the CDR3 is 13 residues. CDR3 coding DNA: TGCGCCAGCAGCTCCCAGGGAGGGTACGAGCAGTACTTC. This encodes CASSSQGGYEQYF.

The gene calls are TRBV18 and TRBJ2-2; D remains ambiguous. Germline lookup yields CDR1 KGHSH and CDR2 LQKENI. The CDR3 is made up of 15 amino acids. V lost 4 bases to trimming and J lost 0 bases, with 9 bases between them. The CDR3 DNA follows: TGTGCCAGCTCACGGAACAGAGCGAACACCGGGGAGCTGTTTTTT. This encodes CASSRNRANTGELFF.